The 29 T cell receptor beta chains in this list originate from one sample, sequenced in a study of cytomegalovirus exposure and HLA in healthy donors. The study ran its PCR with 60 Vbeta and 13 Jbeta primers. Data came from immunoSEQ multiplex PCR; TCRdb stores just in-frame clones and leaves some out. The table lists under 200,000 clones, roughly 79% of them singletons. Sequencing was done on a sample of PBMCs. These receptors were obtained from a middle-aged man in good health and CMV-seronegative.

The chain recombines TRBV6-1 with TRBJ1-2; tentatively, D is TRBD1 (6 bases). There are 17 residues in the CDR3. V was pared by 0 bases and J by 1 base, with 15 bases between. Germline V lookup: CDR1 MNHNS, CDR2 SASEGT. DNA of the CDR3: TGTGCCAGCAGTGAAGCGGGACACGGGCCCTTTAACTATGGCTACACCTTC. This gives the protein CASSEAGHGPFNYGYTF.

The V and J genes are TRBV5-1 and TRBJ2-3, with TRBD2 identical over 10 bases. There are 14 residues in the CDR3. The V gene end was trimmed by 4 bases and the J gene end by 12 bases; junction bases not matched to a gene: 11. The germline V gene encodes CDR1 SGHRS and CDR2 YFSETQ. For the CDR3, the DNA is TGCGCCAGCAGCCGAACAGCGGGAGGGCGCTGCCAGTATTTT. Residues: CASSRTAGGRCQYF.

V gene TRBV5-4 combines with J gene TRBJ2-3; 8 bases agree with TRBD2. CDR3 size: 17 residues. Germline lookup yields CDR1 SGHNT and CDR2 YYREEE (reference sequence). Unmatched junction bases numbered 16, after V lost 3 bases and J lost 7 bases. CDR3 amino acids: CASSSEALAASSHTQYF. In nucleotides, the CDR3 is TGTGCCAGCAGCTCGGAAGCACTAGCGGCCTCCTCCCATACGCAGTATTTT.

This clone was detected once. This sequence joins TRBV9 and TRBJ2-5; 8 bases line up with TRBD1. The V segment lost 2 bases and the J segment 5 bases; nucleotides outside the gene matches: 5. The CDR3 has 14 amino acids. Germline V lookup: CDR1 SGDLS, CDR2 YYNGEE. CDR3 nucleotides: TGTGCCAGCAGCGTGACAGGGGTGAAGGAGACCCAGTACTTC. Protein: CASSVTGVKETQYF.

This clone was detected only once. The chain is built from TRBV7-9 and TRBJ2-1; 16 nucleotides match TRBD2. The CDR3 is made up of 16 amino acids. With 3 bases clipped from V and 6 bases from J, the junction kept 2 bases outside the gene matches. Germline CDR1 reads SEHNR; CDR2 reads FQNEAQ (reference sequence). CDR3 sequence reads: CASSLGTSGRGNEQFF. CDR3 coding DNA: TGTGCCAGCAGCTTGGGGACTAGCGGGAGGGGCAATGAGCAGTTCTTC. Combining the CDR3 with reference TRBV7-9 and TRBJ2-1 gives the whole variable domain DTGVSQNPRHKITKRGQNVTFRCDPISEHNRLYWYRQTLGQGPEFLTYFQNEAQLEKSRLLSDRFSAERPKGSFSTLEIQRTEQGDSAMYLCASSLGTSGRGNEQFFGPGTRLTVL.

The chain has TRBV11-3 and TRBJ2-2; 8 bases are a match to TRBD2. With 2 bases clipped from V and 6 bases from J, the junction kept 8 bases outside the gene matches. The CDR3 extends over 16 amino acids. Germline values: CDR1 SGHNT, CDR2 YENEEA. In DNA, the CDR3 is TGTGCCAGCAGCTTAAGCCTAGCGGGTAACGCCGGGGAGCTGTTTTTT. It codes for CASSLSLAGNAGELFF.

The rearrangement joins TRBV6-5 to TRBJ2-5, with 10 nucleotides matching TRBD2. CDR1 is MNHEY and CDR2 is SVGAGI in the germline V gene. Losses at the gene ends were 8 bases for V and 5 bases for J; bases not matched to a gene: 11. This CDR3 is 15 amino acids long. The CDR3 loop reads CASSSAGGSTETQYF. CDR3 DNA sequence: TGTGCCAGCTCATCAGCGGGAGGGTCTACGGAGACCCAGTACTTC.

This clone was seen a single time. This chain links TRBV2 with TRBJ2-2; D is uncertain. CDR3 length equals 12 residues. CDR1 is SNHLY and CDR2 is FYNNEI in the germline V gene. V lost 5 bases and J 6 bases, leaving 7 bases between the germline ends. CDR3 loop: CASSLGSGELFF. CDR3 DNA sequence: TGTGCCAGCAGTCTAGGATCCGGGGAGCTGTTTTTT.

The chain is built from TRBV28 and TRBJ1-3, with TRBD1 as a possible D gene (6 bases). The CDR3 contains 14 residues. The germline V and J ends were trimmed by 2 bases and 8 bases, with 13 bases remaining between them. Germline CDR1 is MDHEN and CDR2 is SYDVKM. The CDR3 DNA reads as TGTGCCAGCAGTTTAAGGAACAGGGCAGACACCATATATTTT. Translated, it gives CASSLRNRADTIYF.

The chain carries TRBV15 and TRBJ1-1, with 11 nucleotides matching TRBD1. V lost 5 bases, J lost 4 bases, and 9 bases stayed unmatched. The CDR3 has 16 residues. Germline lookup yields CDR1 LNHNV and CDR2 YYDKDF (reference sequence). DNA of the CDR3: TGTGCCACCAGCGTCCTTACCGGGACAGGGGGCACTGAAGCTTTCTTT. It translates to CATSVLTGTGGTEAFF.

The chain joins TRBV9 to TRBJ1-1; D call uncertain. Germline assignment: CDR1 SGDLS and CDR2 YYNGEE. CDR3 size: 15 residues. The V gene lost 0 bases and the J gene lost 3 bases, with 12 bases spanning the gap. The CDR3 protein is CASSVVAPRDTEAFF. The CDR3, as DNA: TGTGCCAGCAGCGTAGTAGCCCCCCGCGACACTGAAGCTTTCTTT.

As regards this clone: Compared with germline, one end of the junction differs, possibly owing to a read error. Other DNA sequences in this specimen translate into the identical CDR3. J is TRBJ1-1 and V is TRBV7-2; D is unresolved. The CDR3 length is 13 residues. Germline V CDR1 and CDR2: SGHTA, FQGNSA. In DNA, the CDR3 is TGTGCTAGCAGCCCCCGTCCGAACACTGAAGCTTTCTTT. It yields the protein CASSPRPNTEAFF.

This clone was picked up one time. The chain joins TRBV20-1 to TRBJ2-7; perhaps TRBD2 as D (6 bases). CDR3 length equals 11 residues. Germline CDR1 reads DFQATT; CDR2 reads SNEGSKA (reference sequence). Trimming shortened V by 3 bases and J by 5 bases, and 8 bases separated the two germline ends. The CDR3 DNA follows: TGCAGTGCTAGCGCGGGAAACGAGCAGTACTTC. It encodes CSASAGNEQYF.

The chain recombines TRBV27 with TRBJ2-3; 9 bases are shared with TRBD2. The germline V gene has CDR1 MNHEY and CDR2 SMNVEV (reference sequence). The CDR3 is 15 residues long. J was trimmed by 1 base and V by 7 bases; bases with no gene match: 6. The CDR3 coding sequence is TGTGCCAGCAACCTAAGGACTAGCGGCACAGATACGCAGTATTTT. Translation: CASNLRTSGTDTQYF.

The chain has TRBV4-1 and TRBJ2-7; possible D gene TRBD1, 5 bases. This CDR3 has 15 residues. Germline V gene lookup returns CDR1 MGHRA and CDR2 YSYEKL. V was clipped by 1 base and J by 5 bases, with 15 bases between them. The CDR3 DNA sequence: TGCGCCAGCAGCCAAGGAAGGGGCGTAATCCACGAGCAGTACTTC. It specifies CASSQGRGVIHEQYF.

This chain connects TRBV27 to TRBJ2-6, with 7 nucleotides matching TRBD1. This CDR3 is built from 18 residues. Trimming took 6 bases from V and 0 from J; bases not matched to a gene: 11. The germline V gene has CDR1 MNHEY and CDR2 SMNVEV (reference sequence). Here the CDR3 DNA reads TGTGCCAGCAGCCAACGGGACAGTCCTTTCTCTGGGGCCAACGTCCTGACTTTC. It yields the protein CASSQRDSPFSGANVLTF.

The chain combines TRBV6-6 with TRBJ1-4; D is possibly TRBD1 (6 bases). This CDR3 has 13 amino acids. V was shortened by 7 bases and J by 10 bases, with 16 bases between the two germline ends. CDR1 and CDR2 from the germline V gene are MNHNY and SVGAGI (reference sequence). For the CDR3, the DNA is TGTGCCAGCACCCCCCCTGGGGGGGCAAAACTGTTTTTT. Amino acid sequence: CASTPPGGAKLFF.

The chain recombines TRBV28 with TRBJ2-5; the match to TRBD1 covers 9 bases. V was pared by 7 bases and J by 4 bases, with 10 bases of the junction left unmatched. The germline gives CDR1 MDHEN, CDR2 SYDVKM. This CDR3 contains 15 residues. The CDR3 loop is CASKMWGTGSETQYF. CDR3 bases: TGTGCCAGCAAAATGTGGGGGACAGGGTCAGAGACCCAGTACTTC.

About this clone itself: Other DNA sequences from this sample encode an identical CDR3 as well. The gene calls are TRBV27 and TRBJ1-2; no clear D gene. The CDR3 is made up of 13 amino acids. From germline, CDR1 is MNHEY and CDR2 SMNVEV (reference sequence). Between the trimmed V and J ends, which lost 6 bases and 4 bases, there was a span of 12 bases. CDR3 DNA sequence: TGTGCCAGCAGGCGACATCAGAGCTATGGCTACACCTTC. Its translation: CASRRHQSYGYTF.

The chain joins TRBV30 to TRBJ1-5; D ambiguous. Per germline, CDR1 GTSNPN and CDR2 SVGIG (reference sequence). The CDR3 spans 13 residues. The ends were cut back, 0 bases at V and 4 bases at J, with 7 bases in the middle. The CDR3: CAWSVLANQPQHF. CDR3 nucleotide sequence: TGTGCCTGGAGTGTACTAGCTAATCAGCCCCAGCATTTT. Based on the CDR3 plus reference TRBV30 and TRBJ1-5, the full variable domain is SQTIHQWPATLVQPVGSPLSLECTVEGTSNPNLYWYRQAAGRGLQLLFYSVGIGQISSEVPQNLSASRPQDRQFILSSKKLLLSDSGFYLCAWSVLANQPQHFGDGTRLSIL.

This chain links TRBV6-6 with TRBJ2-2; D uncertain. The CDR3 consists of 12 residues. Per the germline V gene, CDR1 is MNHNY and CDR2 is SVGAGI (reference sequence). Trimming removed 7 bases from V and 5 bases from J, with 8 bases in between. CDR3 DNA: TGTGCCAGCAACAGACAAACCGGGGAGCTGTTTTTT. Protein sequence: CASNRQTGELFF.

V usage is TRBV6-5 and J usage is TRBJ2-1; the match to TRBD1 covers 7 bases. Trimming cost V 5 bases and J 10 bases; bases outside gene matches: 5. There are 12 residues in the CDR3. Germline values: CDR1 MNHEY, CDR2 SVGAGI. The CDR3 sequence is CASSGQGDEQFF. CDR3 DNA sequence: TGTGCCAGCAGTGGGCAGGGGGACGAGCAGTTCTTC.

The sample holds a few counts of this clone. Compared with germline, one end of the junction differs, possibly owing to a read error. CDR3 in DNA: TGTGCCAGCAGCCAGGACGTACTAGCCAAAAACAGTCAGTACTTC. As protein: CASSQDVLAKNSQYF. The chain recombines TRBV2 with TRBJ2-4; D is possibly TRBD2 (6 bases). Germline CDR1 is SNHLY and CDR2 is FYNNEI. This CDR3 region has 15 residues.

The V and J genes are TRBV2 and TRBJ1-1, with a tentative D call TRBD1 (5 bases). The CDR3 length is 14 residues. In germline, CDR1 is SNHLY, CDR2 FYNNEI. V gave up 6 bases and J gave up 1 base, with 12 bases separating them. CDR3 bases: TGTGCCAGCAGCCAGGTCAGGGAGAACACTGAAGCTTTCTTT. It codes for CASSQVRENTEAFF.

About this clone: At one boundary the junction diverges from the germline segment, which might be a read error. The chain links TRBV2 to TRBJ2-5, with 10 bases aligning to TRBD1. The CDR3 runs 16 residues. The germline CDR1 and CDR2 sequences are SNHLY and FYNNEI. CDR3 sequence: CASSEGPGTGELPTDF. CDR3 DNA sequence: TGTGCCAGCAGTGAAGGGCCCGGGACAGGGGAGCTACCTACCGACTTC.

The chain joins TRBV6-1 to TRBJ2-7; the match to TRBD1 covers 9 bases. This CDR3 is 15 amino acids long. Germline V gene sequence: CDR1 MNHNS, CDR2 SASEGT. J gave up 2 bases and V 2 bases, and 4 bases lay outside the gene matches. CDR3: CASSEWTGAPYEQYV. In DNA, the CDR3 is TGTGCCAGCAGTGAATGGACAGGGGCCCCCTACGAGCAGTACGTC.

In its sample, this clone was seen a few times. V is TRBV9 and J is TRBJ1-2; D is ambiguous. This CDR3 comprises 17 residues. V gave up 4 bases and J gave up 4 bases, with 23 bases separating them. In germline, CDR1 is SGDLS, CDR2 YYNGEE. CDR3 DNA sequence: TGTGCCAGCAGCTCCCGAGGAGGGAGCCGAGTGGGCTATGGCTACACCTTC. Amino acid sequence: CASSSRGGSRVGYGYTF.

CDR3 DNA: TGTGCCAGCAGTTTACGGGGGGGCTACCCCCTCGAGCAGTACTTC. Translation: CASSLRGGYPLEQYF. The chain carries TRBV27 and TRBJ2-7; 8 bases are a match to TRBD2. CDR3 size: 15 residues. The germline gives CDR1 MNHEY, CDR2 SMNVEV (reference sequence). V shed 2 bases, J shed 6 bases, and the junction held 9 bases outside the gene matches.

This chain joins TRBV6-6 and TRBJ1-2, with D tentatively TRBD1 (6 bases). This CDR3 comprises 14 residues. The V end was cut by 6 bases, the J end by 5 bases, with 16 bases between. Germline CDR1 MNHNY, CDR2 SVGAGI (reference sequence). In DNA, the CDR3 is TGTGCCAGCAGAAGGCAGACAGGTGAATATGGCTACACCTTC. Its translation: CASRRQTGEYGYTF.